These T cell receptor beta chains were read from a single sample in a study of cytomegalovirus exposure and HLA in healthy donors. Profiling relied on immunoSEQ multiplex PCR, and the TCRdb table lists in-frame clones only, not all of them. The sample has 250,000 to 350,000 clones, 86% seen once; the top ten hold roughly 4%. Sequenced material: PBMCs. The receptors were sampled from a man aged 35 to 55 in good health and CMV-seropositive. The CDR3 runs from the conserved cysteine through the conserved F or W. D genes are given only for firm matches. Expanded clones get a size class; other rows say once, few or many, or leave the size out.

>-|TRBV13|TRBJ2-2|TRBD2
CASSFWTSSTGELFF
TGTGCCAGCAGCTTTTGGACTAGCAGCACCGGGGAGCTGTTTTTT
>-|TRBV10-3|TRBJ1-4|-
CAISAGFGEKLFF
TGTGCCATCAGCGCAGGGTTCGGTGAAAAACTGTTTTTT
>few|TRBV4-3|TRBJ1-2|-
CASSQETANYGYTF
TGCGCCAGCAGCCAAGAGACAGCTAACTATGGCTACACCTTC
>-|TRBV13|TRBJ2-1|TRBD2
CASSLAGGGNEQFF
TGTGCCAGCAGCTTAGCGGGAGGGGGTAATGAGCAGTTCTTC
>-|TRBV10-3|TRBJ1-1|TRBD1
CAISKDRLNTEAFF
TGTGCCATCAGTAAGGACAGGCTGAACACTGAAGCTTTCTTT
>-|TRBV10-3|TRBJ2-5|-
CAINEGAEETQYF
TGTGCCATCAATGAGGGAGCGGAAGAGACCCAGTACTTC
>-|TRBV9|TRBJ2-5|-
CASSGRLTRHETQYF
TGTGCCAGCAGCGGCCGATTAACTCGCCACGAGACCCAGTACTTC
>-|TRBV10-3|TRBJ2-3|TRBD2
CATSPNSGGLADTQYF
TGTGCCACAAGCCCAAATAGCGGGGGGCTGGCAGATACGCAGTATTTT
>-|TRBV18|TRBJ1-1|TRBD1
CASSPTGQLNTEAFF
TGTGCCAGCTCACCGACGGGACAGCTGAACACTGAAGCTTTCTTT
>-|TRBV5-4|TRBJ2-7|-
CASSPGGFSHEQYF
TGTGCCAGCAGCCCCGGAGGATTTAGCCACGAGCAGTACTTC
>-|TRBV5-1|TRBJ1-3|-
CASSLESNRLGNTIYF
TGCGCCAGCAGCTTGGAGAGTAACAGGCTTGGAAACACCATATATTTT
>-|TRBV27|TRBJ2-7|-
CASSLPRSDEQYF
TGTGCCAGCAGTTTGCCTAGATCCGACGAGCAGTACTTC
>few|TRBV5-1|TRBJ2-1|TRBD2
CASRALAGSSYNEQFF
TGCGCCAGCAGGGCCCTAGCGGGTAGCTCCTACAATGAGCAGTTCTTC
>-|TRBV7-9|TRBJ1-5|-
CASSPPGVGNQPQHF
TGTGCCAGCAGCCCCCCGGGTGTGGGCAATCAGCCCCAGCATTTT
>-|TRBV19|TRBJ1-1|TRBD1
CASSATGANTEAFF
TGTGCCAGTAGCGCGACAGGGGCGAACACTGAAGCTTTCTTT
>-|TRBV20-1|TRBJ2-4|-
CSASWLDIQYF
TGCAGTGCTAGTTGGCTGGACATTCAGTACTTC
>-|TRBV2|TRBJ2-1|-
CASRTRTTGNEQFF
TGTGCCAGCAGGACCCGGACTACCGGCAATGAGCAGTTCTTC
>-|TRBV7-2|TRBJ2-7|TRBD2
CARMVLAGDRYEQYF
TGTGCCAGGATGGTTCTAGCGGGAGATCGGTACGAGCAGTACTTC
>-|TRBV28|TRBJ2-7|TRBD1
CASSSDRGGFPEQYF
TGTGCCAGCAGTTCCGACAGGGGTGGATTTCCCGAGCAGTACTTC
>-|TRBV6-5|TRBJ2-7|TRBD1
CASSRQGTPVREQYF
TGTGCCAGCAGTAGACAGGGGACTCCGGTCCGCGAGCAGTACTTC
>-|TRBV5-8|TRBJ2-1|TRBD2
CASSLASGAGSSYNEQFF
TGTGCCAGCAGCTTGGCCAGCGGGGCGGGAAGCTCCTACAATGAGCAGTTCTTC
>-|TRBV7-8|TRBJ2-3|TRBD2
CASSSPPTSGRPDTQYF
TGTGCCAGCAGCTCCCCTCCGACTAGCGGGAGGCCAGATACGCAGTATTTT